This paragraph covers one TCR beta chain sequence. These data are taken from a study of early stage breast cancer tumors. Trimming cost V 0 bases and J 5 bases, with 11 bases left between them. CDR3 length: 13 amino acids. Germline-derived CDR1 and CDR2 are SQVTM and ANQGSEA. Measured with immunoSEQ multiplex PCR; TCRdb has only the in-frame clones, and not every one. The sample has 50,000 or so clones; approximately 83% are singletons. The specimen sequenced was blood. The origin of this receptor is a person aged 50-59 years with breast cancer. V usage is TRBV29-1 and J usage is TRBJ2-7, with D uncertain. The CDR3 is CSVEERGIHEQYF. CDR3 coding DNA: TGCAGCGTTGAAGAACGAGGCATCCACGAGCAGTACTTC.